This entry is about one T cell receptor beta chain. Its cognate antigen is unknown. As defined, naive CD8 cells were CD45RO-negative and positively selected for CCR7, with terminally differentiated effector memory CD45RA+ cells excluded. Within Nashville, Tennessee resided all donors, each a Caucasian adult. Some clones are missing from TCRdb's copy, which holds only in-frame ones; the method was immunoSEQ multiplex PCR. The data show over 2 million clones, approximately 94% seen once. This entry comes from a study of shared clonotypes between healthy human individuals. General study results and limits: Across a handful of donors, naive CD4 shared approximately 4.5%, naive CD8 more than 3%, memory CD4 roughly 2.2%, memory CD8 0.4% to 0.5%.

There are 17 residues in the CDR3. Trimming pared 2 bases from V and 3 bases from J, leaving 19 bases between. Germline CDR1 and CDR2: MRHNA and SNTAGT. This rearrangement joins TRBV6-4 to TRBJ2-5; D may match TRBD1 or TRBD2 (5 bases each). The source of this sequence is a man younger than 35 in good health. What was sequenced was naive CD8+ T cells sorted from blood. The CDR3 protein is CASSDIPGPRKKETQYF. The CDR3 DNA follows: TGTGCCAGCAGTGACATACCGGGGCCCCGAAAAAAAGAGACCCAGTACTTC.